The 14 T cell receptor beta chains below come from one sample, sequenced in a study of blood T cell repertoires in COVID-19. The table came from immunoSEQ multiplex PCR; TCRdb's copy has only in-frame clones and leaves some out. The sample consists of approximately 75,000 clones, about 85% of them appearing once. Source material: peripheral blood. Source of these receptors: a man aged 50 to 59 with COVID-19, enrolled during active disease.

The chain combines TRBV6-2 or TRBV6-3 with TRBJ1-4; D is unclear. With 0 bases removed from V and 4 bases from J, the gap between germline ends came to 9 bases. This CDR3 spans 15 amino acids. Germline CDR1 reads MNHEY; CDR2 reads SVGEGT. CDR3 nucleotide sequence: TGTGCCAGCAGTTACTCTCCGCAGAATAATGAAAAACTGTTTTTT. Translation: CASSYSPQNNEKLFF.

CDR3 in amino acids: CASSTRTLDNEKLFF. Here the CDR3 DNA reads TGTGCCAGCAGCACTAGGACACTCGATAATGAAAAACTGTTTTTT. J is TRBJ1-4 and V is TRBV21-1; the D segment call TRBD1 is taken from the table without a DNA check. TRBV21-1 is classified as a pseudogene. The CDR3 contains 15 residues.

The chain links TRBV6-5 to TRBJ2-3, with D unresolved. CDR1 MNHEY and CDR2 SVGAGI come from the germline V gene. With 0 bases removed from V and 4 bases from J, the gap between germline ends came to 8 bases. The CDR3 loop spans 14 amino acids. This chain's CDR3 is CASSYSMAPDTQYF. CDR3 in DNA: TGTGCCAGCAGTTACTCGATGGCCCCAGATACGCAGTATTTT.

This clone was found once. The CDR3, as DNA: TGTGCCAGCAGTGAGGGAGCGGGAGGCACAGATACGCAGTATTTT. Translation: CASSEGAGGTDTQYF. The chain couples TRBV6-4 to TRBJ2-3; 8 bases line up with TRBD2. Trimming at V came to 3 bases and at J to 1 base, leaving 3 bases not matched to a gene. The germline gives CDR1 MRHNA, CDR2 SNTAGT. The CDR3 sequence is 15 residues long.

This clone was seen a single time. This chain links TRBV10-3 with TRBJ1-2; D is unclear. The CDR3 contains 14 residues. CDR1 and CDR2 (germline): ENHRY, SYGVKD. V was shortened by 3 bases and J by 2 bases, with 10 bases between the two germline ends. CDR3 in amino acids: CAISEREGNYGYTF. The CDR3 nucleotides are TGTGCCATCAGTGAAAGGGAGGGCAACTATGGCTACACCTTC.

This chain connects TRBV7-2 to TRBJ1-5, with 8 bases aligning to TRBD1. V dropped 2 bases and J dropped 9; count of bases not matched to a gene: 9. Germline-derived CDR1 and CDR2 are SGHTA and FQGNSA. This CDR3 is 15 amino acids long. CDR3 amino acids: CASSLNSGQDVPQHF. The CDR3 DNA follows: TGTGCCAGCAGCTTAAATTCGGGACAGGATGTGCCCCAGCATTTT.

This chain connects TRBV15 to TRBJ2-7, with TRBD2 identical over 9 bases. The trim removed 4 bases at V and 6 bases at J, leaving 10 bases unmatched. There are 15 residues in the CDR3. CDR1 and CDR2 (germline): LNHNV, YYDKDF (reference sequence). CDR3 in amino acids: CATSTRVREGSEQYF. CDR3 DNA: TGTGCCACCAGCACCCGAGTGCGGGAGGGTAGCGAGCAGTACTTC.

The chain recombines TRBV6-6 with TRBJ1-5; D gene uncertain. The CDR3 is made up of 16 amino acids. Trimming took 2 bases from V and 11 from J, leaving 22 bases between them. From germline, CDR1 is MNHNY and CDR2 SVGAGI (reference sequence). The CDR3 is CASSYQISTFFITQHF. The CDR3 nucleotides are TGTGCCAGCAGTTACCAAATATCGACATTCTTTATTACCCAGCATTTT.

V is TRBV3-1 (or the pseudogene TRBV3-2) and J is TRBJ2-2; 7 bases line up with TRBD1. There are 14 residues in the CDR3. Trimming took 4 bases from V and 5 from J; bases not matched to a gene: 4. Germline CDR1 is LGHDT and CDR2 is YNNKEL (reference sequence). The CDR3 nucleotides are TGTGCCAGCAGCCCACCGACAGGGACCGGGGAGCTGTTTTTT. Protein: CASSPPTGTGELFF.

The J gene is TRBJ1-2, the V gene TRBV13; D remains ambiguous. Trimming took off 1 base at V and 6 bases at J, with 15 bases between the two ends. The germline V gene has CDR1 PRHDT and CDR2 FYEKMQ (reference sequence). The CDR3 runs to 15 residues. The CDR3 sequence is CASSLAVVRLDGYTF. CDR3 sequence (DNA): TGTGCCAGCAGCTTAGCCGTCGTGCGGTTGGATGGCTACACCTTC.

The chain couples TRBV6-5 to TRBJ2-2, with D perhaps matching TRBD2 (6 bases). V shed 4 bases and J shed 0 bases, with 9 bases lying between them. The CDR3 loop spans 15 amino acids. In germline, CDR1 is MNHEY, CDR2 SVGAGI. CDR3 region: CASSFLASNTGELFF. The CDR3 DNA reads TGTGCCAGCAGTTTTCTAGCGTCGAACACCGGGGAGCTGTTTTTT.

About this clone: Other DNA sequences of this sample code for an identical CDR3. V is TRBV5-1 and J is TRBJ2-5; perhaps TRBD1 as D (6 bases). Trimming left V 1 base short and J 5 bases short, with 9 bases between. The CDR3 sequence is 13 residues long. CDR1 SGHRS and CDR2 YFSETQ come from the germline V gene. The DNA of the CDR3 is TGCGCCAGCAGCTTGCGTGGGGGCGAGACCCAGTACTTC. Amino acid sequence: CASSLRGGETQYF.

The chain links TRBV6-5 to TRBJ2-7; weak D call: TRBD1 (5 bases). Germline V gene lookup returns CDR1 MNHEY and CDR2 SVGAGI. V gave up 7 bases and J gave up 3 bases, with 16 bases separating them. The length of the CDR3 is 14 residues. The CDR3 loop is CASTLTAGNYEQYF. The CDR3 region has the DNA TGTGCCAGCACCCTGACCGCAGGGAACTACGAGCAGTACTTC.

This chain uses TRBV30 with TRBJ2-3, with a weak D call TRBD2 (6 bases). CDR1 and CDR2 from the germline V gene are GTSNPN and SVGIG (reference sequence). CDR3 length equals 14 residues. V was shortened by 4 bases and J by 0 bases, with 11 bases between the two germline ends. CDR3 nucleotides: TGTGCCTGGAACTTCGCGGGAAGCACAGATACGCAGTATTTT. Residues: CAWNFAGSTDTQYF. The complete variable domain, with remaining parts taken from reference TRBV30 and TRBJ2-3, reads SQTIHQWPATLVQPVGSPLSLECTVEGTSNPNLYWYRQAAGRGLQLLFYSVGIGQISSEVPQNLSASRPQDRQFILSSKKLLLSDSGFYLCAWNFAGSTDTQYFGPGTRLTVL.